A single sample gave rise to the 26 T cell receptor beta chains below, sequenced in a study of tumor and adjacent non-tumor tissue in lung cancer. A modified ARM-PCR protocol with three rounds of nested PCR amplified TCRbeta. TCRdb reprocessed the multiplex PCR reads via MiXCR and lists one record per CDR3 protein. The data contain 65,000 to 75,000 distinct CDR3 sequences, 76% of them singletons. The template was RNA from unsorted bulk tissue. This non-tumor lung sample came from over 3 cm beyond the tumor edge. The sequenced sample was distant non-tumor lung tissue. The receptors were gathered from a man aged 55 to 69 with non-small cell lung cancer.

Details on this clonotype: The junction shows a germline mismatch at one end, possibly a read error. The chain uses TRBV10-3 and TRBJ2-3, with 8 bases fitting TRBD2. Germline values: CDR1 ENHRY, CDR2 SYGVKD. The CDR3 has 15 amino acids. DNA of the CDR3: TGTGCCATCAGTGAGCTAAGCGGGAGCACAAATACGCGGTATTTT. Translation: CAISELSGSTNTRYF.

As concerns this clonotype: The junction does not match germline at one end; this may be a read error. DNA of the CDR3: TGTACCAGCACCATGACTAACGCGAACACTGGGGAGCTGTTTTTT. This codes for CTSTMTNANTGELFF. The V gene is TRBV5-5, the J gene TRBJ2-2; tentatively, D is TRBD2 (5 bases). The germline V gene encodes CDR1 SGHKS and CDR2 YYEKEE (reference sequence). The CDR3 consists of 15 residues.

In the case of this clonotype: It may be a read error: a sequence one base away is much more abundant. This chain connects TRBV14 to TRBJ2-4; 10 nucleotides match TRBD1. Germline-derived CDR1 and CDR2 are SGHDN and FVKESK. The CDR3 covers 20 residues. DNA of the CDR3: TGTGCCAGGAGCCAAGTCTCCCTACCGGGACAGGGGAGAGCCAAAAACATTCAGTACTTC. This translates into CARSQVSLPGQGRAKNIQYF.

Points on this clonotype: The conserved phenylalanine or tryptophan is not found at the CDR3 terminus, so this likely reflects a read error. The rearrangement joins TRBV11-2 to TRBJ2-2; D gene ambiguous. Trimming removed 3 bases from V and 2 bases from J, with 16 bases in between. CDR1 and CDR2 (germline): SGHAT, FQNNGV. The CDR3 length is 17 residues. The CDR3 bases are TGTGCCAGCAGCTTTCCGCTCCTACGAGGAAACACCGGGGAGCTGTTTTAT. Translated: CASSFPLLRGNTGELFY.

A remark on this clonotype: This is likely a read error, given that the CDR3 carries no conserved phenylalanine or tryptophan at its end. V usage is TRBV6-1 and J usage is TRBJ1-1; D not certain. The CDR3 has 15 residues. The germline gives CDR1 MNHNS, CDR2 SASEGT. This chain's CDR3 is CTSTEDRGRETEAFS. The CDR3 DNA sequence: TGTACCAGCACCGAGGACCGCGGTAGGGAAACTGAAGCTTTCTCT.

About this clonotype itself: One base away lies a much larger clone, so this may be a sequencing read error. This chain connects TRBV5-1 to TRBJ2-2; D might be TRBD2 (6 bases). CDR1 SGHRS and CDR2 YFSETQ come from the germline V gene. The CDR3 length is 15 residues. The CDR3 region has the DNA TGCGCCGGCAGCCCGTGGACTAAGGACACCGGGGAGCTGTTTTTT. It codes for CAGSPWTKDTGELFF.

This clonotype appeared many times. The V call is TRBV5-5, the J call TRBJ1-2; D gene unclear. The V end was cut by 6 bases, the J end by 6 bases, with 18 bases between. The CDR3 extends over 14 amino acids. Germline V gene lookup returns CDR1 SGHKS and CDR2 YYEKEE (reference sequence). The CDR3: CASILGNAGDGYTF. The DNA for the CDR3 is TGTGCCAGCATCCTCGGTAATGCAGGAGATGGCTACACCTTC.

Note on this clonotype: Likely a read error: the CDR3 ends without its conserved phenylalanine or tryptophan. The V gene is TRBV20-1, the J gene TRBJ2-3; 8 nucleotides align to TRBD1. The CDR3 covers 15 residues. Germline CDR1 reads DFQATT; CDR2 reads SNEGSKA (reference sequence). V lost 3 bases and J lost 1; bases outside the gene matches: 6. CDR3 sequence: CSARIAGQGTDTQYY. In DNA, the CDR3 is TGCAGTGCTAGGATCGCGGGACAGGGCACAGATACGCAGTATTAT.

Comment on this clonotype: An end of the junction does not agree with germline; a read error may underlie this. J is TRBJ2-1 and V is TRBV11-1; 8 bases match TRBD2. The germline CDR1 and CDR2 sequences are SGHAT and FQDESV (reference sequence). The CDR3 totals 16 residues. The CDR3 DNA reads TGTGCCAGCAACTTAGGTATACTAGCGGACTACAATGAACAGTTCTTC. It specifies CASNLGILADYNEQFF.

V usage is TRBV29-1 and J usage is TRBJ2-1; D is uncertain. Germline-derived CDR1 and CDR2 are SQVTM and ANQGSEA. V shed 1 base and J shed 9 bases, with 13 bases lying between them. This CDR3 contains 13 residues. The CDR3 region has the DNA TGCAGCGTTGAAGTTTGGAGATCTAGTGAGCAGTTCTTC. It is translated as CSVEVWRSSEQFF.

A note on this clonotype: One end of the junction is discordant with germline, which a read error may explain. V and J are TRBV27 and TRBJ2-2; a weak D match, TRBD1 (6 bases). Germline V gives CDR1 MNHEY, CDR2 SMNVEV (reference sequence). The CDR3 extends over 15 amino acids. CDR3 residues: CASNPYAGDTWELFF. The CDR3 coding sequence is TGTGCGAGCAACCCCTACGCTGGGGACACCTGGGAGCTGTTTTTT.

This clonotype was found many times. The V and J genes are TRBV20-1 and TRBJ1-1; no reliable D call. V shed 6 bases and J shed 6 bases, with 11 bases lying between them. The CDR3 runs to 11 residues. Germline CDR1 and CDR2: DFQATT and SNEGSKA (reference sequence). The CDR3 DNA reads TGCAGTGCCAAAAGGATATCTGAAGCTTTCTTT. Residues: CSAKRISEAFF.

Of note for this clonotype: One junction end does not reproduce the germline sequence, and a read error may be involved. The CDR3 DNA sequence: TGCAGTGCTCGACAGGGTGGAATCGATGGCTACATCTTC. This encodes CSARQGGIDGYIF. V and J are TRBV20-1 and TRBJ1-2, with 7 bases fitting TRBD1. Germline CDR1 and CDR2: DFQATT and SNEGSKA (reference sequence). The CDR3 has 13 amino acids.

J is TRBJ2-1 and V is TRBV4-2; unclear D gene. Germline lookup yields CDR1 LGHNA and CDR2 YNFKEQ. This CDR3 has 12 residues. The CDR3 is CESSQDPREQFF. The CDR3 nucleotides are TGTGAAAGCAGCCAAGATCCTCGTGAGCAGTTCTTC.

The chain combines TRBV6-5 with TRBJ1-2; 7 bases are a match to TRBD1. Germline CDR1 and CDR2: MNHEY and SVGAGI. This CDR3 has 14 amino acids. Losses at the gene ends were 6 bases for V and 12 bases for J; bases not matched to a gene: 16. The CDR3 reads CASSRIGGAGGNTF. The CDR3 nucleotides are TGTGCCAGCAGCCGGATAGGGGGCGCCGGTGGTAACACCTTC.

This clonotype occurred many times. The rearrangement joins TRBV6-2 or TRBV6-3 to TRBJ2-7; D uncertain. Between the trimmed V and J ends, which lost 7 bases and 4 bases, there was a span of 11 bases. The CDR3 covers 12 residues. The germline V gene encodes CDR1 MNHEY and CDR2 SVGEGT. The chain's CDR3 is CASTPDSYEQYF. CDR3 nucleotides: TGTGCCAGCACCCCCGACTCGTACGAGCAGTACTTC.

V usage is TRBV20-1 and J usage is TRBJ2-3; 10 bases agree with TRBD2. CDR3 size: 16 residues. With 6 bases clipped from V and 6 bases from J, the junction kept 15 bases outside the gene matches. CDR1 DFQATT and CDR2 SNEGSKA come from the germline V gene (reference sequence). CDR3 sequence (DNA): TGCAGTGCCCAAGGGGCGAGCGGGAGGGCCGTGGATACGCAGTATTTT. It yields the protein CSAQGASGRAVDTQYF.

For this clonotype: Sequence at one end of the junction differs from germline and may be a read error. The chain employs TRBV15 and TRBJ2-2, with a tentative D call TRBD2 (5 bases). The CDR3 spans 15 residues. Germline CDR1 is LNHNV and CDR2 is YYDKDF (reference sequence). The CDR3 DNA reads TGTGCCACCAGCAGAGGACCCAGGTCTGTCGGGGAACTGTATTTT. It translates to CATSRGPRSVGELYF.

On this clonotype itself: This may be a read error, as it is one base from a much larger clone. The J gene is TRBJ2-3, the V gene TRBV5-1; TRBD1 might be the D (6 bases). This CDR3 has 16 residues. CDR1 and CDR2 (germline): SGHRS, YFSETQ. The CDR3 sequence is CASSLASGFRTDKQYF. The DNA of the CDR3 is TGCGCCAGCAGCTTGGCCTCAGGGTTTCGGACAGATAAGCAGTATTTT.

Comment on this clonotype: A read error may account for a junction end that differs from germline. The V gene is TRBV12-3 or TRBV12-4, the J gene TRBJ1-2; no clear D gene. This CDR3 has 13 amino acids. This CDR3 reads CASSFRSYNGYIF. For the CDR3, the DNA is TGTGCCAGCAGTTTCAGGTCATACAATGGCTACATCTTC.

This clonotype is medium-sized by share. The CDR3 region is CSVEDTGEQFF. DNA for the CDR3: TGCAGCGTTGAAGACACGGGGGAGCAGTTCTTC. The chain combines TRBV29-1 with TRBJ2-1, with D possibly matching TRBD2 (5 bases). Germline CDR1 SQVTM, CDR2 ANQGSEA. There are 11 residues in the CDR3. The V end was cut by 0 bases, the J end by 10 bases, with 7 bases between.

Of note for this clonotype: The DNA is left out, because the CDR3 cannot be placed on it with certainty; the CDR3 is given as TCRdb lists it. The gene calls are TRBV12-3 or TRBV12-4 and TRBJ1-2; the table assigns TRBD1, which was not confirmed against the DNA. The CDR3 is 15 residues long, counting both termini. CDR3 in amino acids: CASDMGAFTNYGCTF.

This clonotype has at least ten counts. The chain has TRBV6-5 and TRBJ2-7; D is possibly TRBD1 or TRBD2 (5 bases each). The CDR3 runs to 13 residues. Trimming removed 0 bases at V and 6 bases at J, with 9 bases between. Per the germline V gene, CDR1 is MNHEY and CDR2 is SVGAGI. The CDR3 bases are TGTGCCAGCAGTTACTCGGGGGAGATCGAGCAGTACTTC. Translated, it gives CASSYSGEIEQYF.

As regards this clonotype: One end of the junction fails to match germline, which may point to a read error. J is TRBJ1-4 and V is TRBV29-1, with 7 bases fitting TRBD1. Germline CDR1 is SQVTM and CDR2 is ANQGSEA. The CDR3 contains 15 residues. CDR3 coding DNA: TGCAGCGCTGAAGGTCTAAAGGGGGCGGATGAAAAACTGTTTTTT. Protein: CSAEGLKGADEKLFF.

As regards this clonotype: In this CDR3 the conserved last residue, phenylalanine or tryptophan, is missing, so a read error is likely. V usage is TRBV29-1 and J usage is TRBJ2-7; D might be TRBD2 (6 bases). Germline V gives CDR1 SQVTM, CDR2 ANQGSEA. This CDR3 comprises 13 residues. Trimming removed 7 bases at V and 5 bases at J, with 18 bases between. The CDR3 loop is CSERGSEPHEQYS. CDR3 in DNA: TGCAGCGAACGGGGGTCAGAACCCCACGAGCAGTACTCG.

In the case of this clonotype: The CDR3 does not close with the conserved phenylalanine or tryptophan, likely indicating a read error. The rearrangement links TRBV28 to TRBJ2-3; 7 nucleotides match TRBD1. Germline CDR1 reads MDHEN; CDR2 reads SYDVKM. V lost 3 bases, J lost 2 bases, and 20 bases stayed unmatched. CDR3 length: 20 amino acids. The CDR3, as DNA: TGTGCCAGCAGTTTCCCCCTAGAACAGCCGGGACAGAGATCCACAGATACGCAGTATTAT. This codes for CASSFPLEQPGQRSTDTQYY.